These 14 T cell receptor beta chains share one sample of origin, sequenced in a study of radiotherapy plus CTLA-4 blockade in lung cancer. The method was immunoSEQ multiplex PCR; TCRdb's version includes in-frame clones alone and lacks a portion of them. The sample contains 75,000 to 95,000 clones, about two thirds of which appear only once. This sample comprised peripheral blood, obtained from a patient treated with radiotherapy plus ipilimumab. Receptors were obtained from a human donor with non-small cell lung cancer that progressed on radiotherapy plus ipilimumab.

The V gene is TRBV9, the J gene TRBJ2-7, with 8 bases fitting TRBD1. V was clipped by 0 bases and J by 3 bases; unmatched bases: 8. Germline CDR1 and CDR2: SGDLS and YYNGEE. The CDR3 is 16 amino acids. For the CDR3, the DNA is TGTGCCAGCAGCGTAGGCCCCAGTGGACAGGGCTACGAGCAGTACTTC. It encodes CASSVGPSGQGYEQYF.

This clone has only a few counts. The J gene is TRBJ1-3, the V gene TRBV5-6, with a possible D match to TRBD1 (5 bases). Between the trimmed V and J ends, which lost 2 bases and 2 bases, there was a span of 11 bases. The CDR3 is made up of 15 amino acids. Germline V gene data show CDR1 as SGHDT and CDR2 as YYEEEE. The CDR3 bases are TGTGCCAGCAGCTTCCCCGGGACCACTGGAAACACCATATATTTT. Amino acid sequence: CASSFPGTTGNTIYF.

The chain joins TRBV19 to TRBJ1-5; tentatively, D is TRBD1 (5 bases). CDR3 size: 15 residues. Germline V lookup: CDR1 LNHDA, CDR2 SQIVND (reference sequence). The V end was cut by 5 bases, the J end by 6 bases, with 17 bases between. CDR3 in DNA: TGTGCCAGTAGTGTCACGACCGGGGGGAGTCAGCCCCAGCATTTT. It is translated as CASSVTTGGSQPQHF.

V is TRBV6-5 and J is TRBJ2-7; tentatively, D is TRBD1 or TRBD2 (5 bases each). Per germline, CDR1 MNHEY and CDR2 SVGAGI. The V and J ends lost 0 bases and 5 bases respectively, with 11 bases between them. The CDR3 sequence is 14 residues long. The CDR3 protein is CASSYSTGPDEQYF. The CDR3 bases are TGTGCCAGCAGTTACTCAACGGGACCGGACGAGCAGTACTTC.

This clone appeared a few times. The V call is TRBV18, the J call TRBJ1-2; D may be TRBD1 (6 bases). The CDR3 loop spans 13 amino acids. V lost 2 bases and J lost 2, with 6 bases in between. The V gene's germline CDR1 is KGHSH and CDR2 LQKENI. CDR3 in amino acids: CASSPTGNYGYTF. DNA for the CDR3: TGTGCCAGCTCACCAACAGGGAACTATGGCTACACCTTC. Full variable domain (outside the CDR3, taken from reference TRBV18 and TRBJ1-2): NAGVMQNPRHLVRRRGQEARLRCSPMKGHSHVYWYRQLPEEGLKFMVYLQKENIIDESGMPKERFSAEFPKEGPSILRIQQVVRGDSAAYFCASSPTGNYGYTFGSGTRLTVV.

The J gene is TRBJ2-1, the V gene TRBV5-4; TRBD1 matches at 7 bases. V shed 3 bases, J shed 5 bases, and the junction held 8 bases outside the gene matches. CDR3 size: 15 residues. The germline gives CDR1 SGHNT, CDR2 YYREEE (reference sequence). The CDR3 sequence: CASSSGTAFDNEQFF. CDR3 coding DNA: TGTGCCAGCAGCTCCGGGACAGCTTTTGACAATGAGCAGTTCTTC.

The chain uses TRBV4-1 and TRBJ1-1; D remains ambiguous. V was clipped by 1 base and J by 11 bases, with 11 bases between them. Germline V lookup: CDR1 MGHRA, CDR2 YSYEKL. The CDR3 sequence is 12 residues long. The CDR3 sequence: CASSQVGYPAFF. CDR3 sequence (DNA): TGCGCCAGCAGCCAAGTGGGGTATCCGGCTTTCTTT.

The V and J genes are TRBV18 and TRBJ1-4, with D tentatively TRBD1 (5 bases). Trimming removed 1 base from V and 5 bases from J, with 14 bases in between. CDR1 is KGHSH, CDR2 LQKENI, per germline. This CDR3 spans 16 amino acids. CDR3 sequence (DNA): TGTGCCAGCTCACCACTCACAGGTGGTCCGAATGAAAAACTGTTTTTT. It is translated as CASSPLTGGPNEKLFF.

The rearrangement joins TRBV21-1 to TRBJ1-5. TRBV21-1 is a pseudogene. The CDR3 contains 20 residues. DNA for the CDR3: TGTGCCAGCAGCAAAGGAGGAACAGGGAGGAGGACTTATAGCAATCAGCCCCAGCATTTT. It specifies CASSKGGTGRRTYSNQPQHF.

DNA for the CDR3: TGTGCCAGCAGCCCTCATAAGGAGGCGGGAAGGGCCCAAGAGACCCAGTACTTC. Residues: CASSPHKEAGRAQETQYF. The chain couples TRBV9 to TRBJ2-5, with D possibly matching TRBD2 (6 bases). Germline V lookup: CDR1 SGDLS, CDR2 YYNGEE. V lost 4 bases and J 1 base, leaving 23 bases between the germline ends. This CDR3 is 18 amino acids long.

The table lists this clone with a few counts. The V call is TRBV11-2, the J call TRBJ2-3; 7 bases align to TRBD2. The V gene end was trimmed by 5 bases and the J gene end by 0 bases; junction bases not matched to a gene: 5. The CDR3 spans 15 residues. Germline assignment: CDR1 SGHAT and CDR2 FQNNGV. The CDR3 nucleotides are TGTGCCAGCAGCCCTTGGACTAGTAGCACAGATACGCAGTATTTT. This codes for CASSPWTSSTDTQYF.

In this sample, this clone turned up once. The rearrangement links TRBV6-1 to TRBJ2-7; 9 bases map to TRBD1. J lost 3 bases, V lost 6 bases, and 3 bases had no gene match. Germline V gene data show CDR1 as MNHNS and CDR2 as SASEGT. The CDR3 is made up of 13 amino acids. The CDR3 spells CASRWTGDYEQYF. The CDR3 DNA follows: TGTGCCAGCAGGTGGACAGGGGACTACGAGCAGTACTTC.

This chain links TRBV4-3 with TRBJ1-2; no reliable D call. Per the germline V gene, CDR1 is LGHNA and CDR2 is YSLEER. The V and J ends lost 1 base and 3 bases respectively, with 12 bases between them. The CDR3 runs 15 residues. The CDR3 here is CASSQVIRGDYGYTF. CDR3 nucleotides: TGCGCCAGCAGCCAAGTCATCCGGGGTGACTATGGCTACACCTTC.

The V call is TRBV6-1, the J call TRBJ1-5, with a possible D match to TRBD1 (6 bases). Germline CDR1 MNHNS, CDR2 SASEGT. Trimming left V 5 bases short and J 10 bases short, with 12 bases between. This CDR3 is 12 amino acids long. The CDR3 DNA sequence: TGTGCCAGCAGTAGGGGGTCGGGACCCCAGCATTTT. Translated, it gives CASSRGSGPQHF.